The 14 T cell receptor beta chains listed next were all sequenced from one sample in a study of cytomegalovirus exposure and HLA in healthy donors. The protocol was immunoSEQ multiplex PCR, while the TCRdb copy is restricted to in-frame clones and leaves out a portion. The repertoire holds some 170,000 clones, with roughly 96% as singletons. Specimen: PBMCs. These TCRs come from a young woman in good health and CMV-seronegative.

The rearrangement links TRBV10-3 to TRBJ1-3; 7 bases match TRBD1. CDR1 is ENHRY, CDR2 SYGVKD, per germline. There are 13 residues in the CDR3. V was clipped by 10 bases and J by 8 bases; unmatched bases: 11. CDR3: CATLKTGLDTIYF. The DNA of the CDR3 is TGTGCCACTCTAAAGACAGGGTTGGACACCATATATTTT.

J is TRBJ2-5 and V is TRBV9, with 11 bases lining up with TRBD2. There are 15 residues in the CDR3. Trimming removed 4 bases from V and 5 bases from J; junction bases left unmatched: 7. Per germline, CDR1 SGDLS and CDR2 YYNGEE. CDR3 nucleotide sequence: TGTGCCAGCAGCCCATTAGCGGGGGGGCTGGAGACCCAGTACTTC. This codes for CASSPLAGGLETQYF.

This clone was seen a single time. The chain employs TRBV2 and TRBJ2-7, with a possible D match to TRBD1 (5 bases). Germline CDR1 reads SNHLY; CDR2 reads FYNNEI. The ends were cut back, 3 bases at V and 0 bases at J, with 12 bases in the middle. This CDR3 is 15 amino acids long. The CDR3, as DNA: TGTGCCAGCAGTGAGGGTCCAGGGCACTCCTACGAGCAGTACTTC. Encoded protein: CASSEGPGHSYEQYF.

A note on this clone: At the DNA level, this CDR3 is encoded by other sequences in the same sample as well. V and J are TRBV9 and TRBJ2-5; TRBD2 matches 7 bases. With V trimmed by 4 bases and J by 5 bases, 2 bases remained unmatched. Germline V gene lookup returns CDR1 SGDLS and CDR2 YYNGEE. This CDR3 is 12 amino acids long. CDR3 protein: CASSPGGETQYF. DNA for the CDR3: TGTGCCAGCAGCCCCGGGGGGGAGACCCAGTACTTC.

This chain joins TRBV18 and TRBJ2-7, with 7 nucleotides matching TRBD1. Germline V CDR1 and CDR2: KGHSH, LQKENI. There are 16 residues in the CDR3. The junction had 13 bases not matched to a gene; V was cut back by 6 bases and J by 2 bases. Here the CDR3 reads CASSPPPGQVTYEQYF. CDR3 DNA sequence: TGTGCCAGCTCTCCCCCTCCAGGACAGGTCACCTACGAGCAGTACTTC.

The chain combines TRBV9 with TRBJ1-1; 7 bases agree with TRBD1. The CDR3 extends over 15 amino acids. J was trimmed by 7 bases and V by 4 bases; bases with no gene match: 13. The V gene's germline CDR1 is SGDLS and CDR2 YYNGEE. DNA for the CDR3: TGTGCCAGCAGCTCACAGAACCGGGACAGCGATGAAGCTTTCTTT. Encoded protein: CASSSQNRDSDEAFF.

In DNA form, the CDR3 reads TGCGCCAGCGGTAGACAGGGGTCTGGGGCCAACGTCCTGACTTTC. This encodes CASGRQGSGANVLTF. This sequence joins TRBV5-1 and TRBJ2-6, with TRBD1 matching over 8 bases. The V gene's germline CDR1 is SGHRS and CDR2 YFSETQ. CDR3 size: 15 residues. V lost 7 bases and J lost 1; bases outside the gene matches: 4.

The rearrangement links TRBV11-3 to TRBJ2-2, with D perhaps matching TRBD1 (5 bases). Germline CDR1 and CDR2: SGHNT and YENEEA. Trimming cost V 5 bases and J 7 bases, with 20 bases left between them. The CDR3 has 16 residues. The CDR3 nucleotides read TGTGCCAGCAGCCCGATATCAGGCGTAGGGGTCGGGGAGCTGTTTTTT. Residues: CASSPISGVGVGELFF.

J is TRBJ1-5 and V is TRBV6-1; perhaps TRBD1 as D (5 bases). Germline-derived CDR1 and CDR2 are MNHNS and SASEGT. Trimming took off 3 bases at V and 3 bases at J, with 15 bases between the two ends. There are 16 residues in the CDR3. The CDR3 nucleotides read TGTGCCAGCAGTGATGGGGCCAAGCCCTCCAATCAGCCCCAGCATTTT. As protein: CASSDGAKPSNQPQHF.

This clone was recorded once. The rearrangement joins TRBV12-5 to TRBJ1-6; 7 bases align to TRBD1. CDR3 size: 18 residues. Trimming took 0 bases from V and 6 from J; bases not matched to a gene: 11. Germline CDR1 is LGHNT and CDR2 is FRNRAP. CDR3 coding DNA: TGTGCTAGTGGTTTGGTACTTTTCGAGGGGGCCCCTAATTCACCCCTCCACTTT. Amino acid sequence: CASGLVLFEGAPNSPLHF.

The chain has TRBV2 and TRBJ1-1; unclear D gene. Germline assignment: CDR1 SNHLY and CDR2 FYNNEI. Trimming took 10 bases from V and 5 from J, leaving 11 bases between them. This CDR3 comprises 11 residues. The CDR3, as DNA: TGTGCCACCTCCTTGCGGACTGAAGCTTTCTTT. This translates into CATSLRTEAFF.

This chain links TRBV19 with TRBJ1-2; D remains ambiguous. Germline CDR1 and CDR2: LNHDA and SQIVND (reference sequence). V was cut by 8 bases and J by 8 bases, with 15 bases left in between. The CDR3 extends over 12 amino acids. The CDR3 spells CASQRIGSGYTF. CDR3 DNA: TGTGCCAGTCAGCGGATCGGGAGCGGCTACACCTTC.

The chain employs TRBV5-1 and TRBJ1-5; the D is unclear. The CDR3 runs to 13 residues. V shed 1 base and J shed 5 bases, with 7 bases lying between them. Germline loops: CDR1 SGHRS, CDR2 YFSETQ. CDR3 amino acids: CASSLNGDQPQHF. DNA for the CDR3: TGCGCCAGCAGCTTGAACGGGGATCAGCCCCAGCATTTT.

CDR3 loop: CASSLVGAQGEKLFF. In nucleotides, the CDR3 is TGCGCCAGCAGCCTTGTGGGGGCGCAGGGTGAAAAACTGTTTTTT. V is TRBV4-3 and J is TRBJ1-4; D is possibly TRBD1 (6 bases). The CDR3 sequence is 15 residues long. Trimming removed 4 bases at V and 7 bases at J, with 16 bases between. Germline CDR1 and CDR2: LGHNA and YSLEER.